A selection of T cell receptor beta chains follows, all from one sample in a study of shared clonotypes between healthy human individuals. Sequencing used immunoSEQ multiplex PCR; TCRdb keeps in-frame clones, though not all of them. The table has roughly 2.5 million clones, approximately 92% seen once. The source material was naive CD4+ T cells sorted from blood. All receptors derive from a man younger than 30 in good health. CDR3s include the opening cysteine and the closing phenylalanine or tryptophan. D genes are given only for firm matches. The size of a clone is reported for some rows only, either as once, few or many, or as a class for expanded clones.

D gene	clone size	J gene	V gene	CDR3 DNA	CDR3 protein
.	many	TRBJ1-4	TRBV10-3	TGTGCCGCGGACACTAATGAAAAACTGTTTTTT	CAADTNEKLFF
.	.	TRBJ2-7	TRBV6-4	TGTGCCAGCAGTCGGGAGCCCGGTTACGAGCAGTACTTC	CASSREPGYEQYF
.	.	TRBJ1-1	TRBV10-2	TGCGCCAGCAGTGAGGTGGGGTCGAGCACTGAAGCTTTCTTT	CASSEVGSSTEAFF
.	.	TRBJ1-6	TRBV6-5	TGTGCCAGCAGCGGACGGTCCTATAATTCACCCCTCCACTTT	CASSGRSYNSPLHF
.	once	TRBJ1-4	TRBV7-2	TGTGCCAGCAGCCGAGCCGGGGCTAATGAAAAACTGTTTTTT	CASSRAGANEKLFF
.	.	TRBJ2-2	TRBV5-1	TGCGCCAGCAGATCGTTTCCAGGTCCGAACACCGGGGAGCTGTTTTTT	CASRSFPGPNTGELFF
TRBD2	once	TRBJ2-1	TRBV9	TGTGCCAGCGGGACTAGCGGGATTTACAATGAGCAGTTCTTC	CASGTSGIYNEQFF
TRBD2	.	TRBJ2-2	TRBV5-4	TGTGCCAGCAGCTTGTTTTCGGGGACTAGCAAAGCCGGGGAGCTGTTTTTT	CASSLFSGTSKAGELFF
TRBD2	.	TRBJ2-2	TRBV9	TGTGCCAGCAGCGTTGGGACTAGGTTCGGGGAGCTGTTTTTT	CASSVGTRFGELFF
.	.	TRBJ1-5	TRBV30	TGTGCCTGGAGTGCGGCCGGAGCCTATAATCAGCCCCAGCATTTT	CAWSAAGAYNQPQHF
.	.	TRBJ2-1	TRBV2	TGTGCCAGCAGTGGGCCCATGAGCGAGCAGTTCTTC	CASSGPMSEQFF
TRBD2	once	TRBJ2-5	TRBV7-2	TGTGCCAGCAGCTTAGCTAGCGGGAGTGGGGAGACCCAGTACTTC	CASSLASGSGETQYF
.	.	TRBJ2-4	TRBV5-8	TGTGCCAGCAGCCCAAAAAACATTCAGTACTTC	CASSPKNIQYF
.	.	TRBJ2-2	TRBV11-3	TGTGCCAGCAGCTTGAATCGGGACGTCGGCGGGGAGCTGTTTTTT	CASSLNRDVGGELFF
.	few	TRBJ1-1	TRBV18	TGTGCCAGCTCACCCACAGCATTCACTGAAGCTTTCTTT	CASSPTAFTEAFF
.	.	TRBJ1-1	TRBV7-8	TGTGCCAGCAGCCCGACCGGGCAGGGGATGATGAACACTGAAGCTTTCTTT	CASSPTGQGMMNTEAFF
TRBD2	.	TRBJ2-5	TRBV6-6	TGTGCCAGCAGCCGACTAGCGGGGGGTGGAGAGACCCAGTACTTC	CASSRLAGGGETQYF
.	.	TRBJ1-5	TRBV6-6	TGTGCCAGCAGTTACGTCCCGGTGAGCAATCAGCCCCAGCATTTT	CASSYVPVSNQPQHF
.	.	TRBJ2-3	TRBV5-1	TGCGCCAGCAGCCCCGGGACAACTAGCACAGATACGCAGTATTTT	CASSPGTTSTDTQYF
.	.	TRBJ2-5	TRBV7-9	TGTGCCAGCAGCGAGACAGGAGACCAAGAGACCCAGTACTTC	CASSETGDQETQYF
TRBD2	.	TRBJ2-2	TRBV5-8	TGTGCCAGCCCGGTAGGACTAGCGGGAGGTGACACCGGGGAGCTGTTTTTT	CASPVGLAGGDTGELFF
TRBD1	.	TRBJ2-2	TRBV4-3	TGCGCCAGCAGCCAAGGAAGGGGGCAAGACACCGGGGAGCTGTTTTTT	CASSQGRGQDTGELFF
.	.	TRBJ2-5	TRBV12-5	TGTGCTAGTGGTTTGGCCGGAGGGGAGACCCAGTACTTC	CASGLAGGETQYF
.	.	TRBJ2-5	TRBV11-2	TGTGCCAGCAGCTCTACATTCCGGGACGGACGACTACAAGAGACCCAGTACTTC	CASSSTFRDGRLQETQYF
.	.	TRBJ2-3	TRBV7-9	TGTGCCAGCAGCTTAAGAGGGTCATATACGCAGTATTTT	CASSLRGSYTQYF
.	.	TRBJ1-4	TRBV11-2	TGTGCCAGCAGCTTAGGTCCGATTAATGAAAAACTGTTTTTT	CASSLGPINEKLFF
TRBD2	.	TRBJ2-7	TRBV4-1	TGCGCCAGCAGCCAAGGAGCACTAGCGACCTCCTACGAGCAGTACTTC	CASSQGALATSYEQYF
.	.	TRBJ1-6	TRBV12-5	TGTGCTAGTGCCTGGGGGAATTCACCCCTCCACTTT	CASAWGNSPLHF
TRBD1	once	TRBJ1-2	TRBV10-3	TGTGCCATCAGTGAGAGAGGGACAGTATTTCAGGGTTATGGCTACACCTTC	CAISERGTVFQGYGYTF
TRBD1	.	TRBJ1-4	TRBV7-9	TGTGCCAGCAGCTCGGGACAGCCTTCAACTAATGAAAAACTGTTTTTT	CASSSGQPSTNEKLFF
.	.	TRBJ2-1	TRBV2	TGTGCCAGCAGCGTCGAGGGCCGGGGTTCCTACAATGAGCAGTTCTTC	CASSVEGRGSYNEQFF
TRBD1	.	TRBJ2-7	TRBV6-5	TGTGCCAGCAGCTCCGGACAGGGAAGAACCTACGAGCAGTACTTC	CASSSGQGRTYEQYF
TRBD2	.	TRBJ2-1	TRBV5-6	TGTGCCAGCAGCTCGGGAGGGGGAGGAAACAATGAGCAGTTCTTC	CASSSGGGGNNEQFF
TRBD1	.	TRBJ1-2	TRBV6-5	TGTGCCAGCAGTTCCCCGGGACAGGGAAGAAATGGCTACACCTTC	CASSSPGQGRNGYTF
TRBD2	.	TRBJ2-3	TRBV2	TGTGCCAGCAGTGGGAATGGACTAGCGGAGATCACAGATACGCAGTATTTT	CASSGNGLAEITDTQYF
TRBD1	.	TRBJ2-6	TRBV6-5	TGTGCCAGCACCCGACAGGGCTCTGGGGCCAACGTCCTGACTTTC	CASTRQGSGANVLTF
.	.	TRBJ2-3	TRBV2	TGTGCCGACGGGACGAGCACAGATACGCAGTATTTT	CADGTSTDTQYF
.	once	TRBJ2-7	TRBV10-3	TGTGCCATCAGTGCAGGACTGAACTCCTACGAGCAGTACTTC	CAISAGLNSYEQYF
.	.	TRBJ2-7	TRBV6-5	TGTGCCAGCAGTGGCCTGGGAAATCCAAACGCGGAGCAGTACTTC	CASSGLGNPNAEQYF
TRBD1	.	TRBJ2-5	TRBV2	TGTGCCAGCAGCGCGGGACAGGGACGGGAGACCCAGTACTTC	CASSAGQGRETQYF
TRBD2	.	TRBJ2-7	TRBV27	TGTGCCAGCAGTTTATTAGCTCCAGGGACTACTACCTACGAGCAGTACTTC	CASSLLAPGTTTYEQYF
TRBD1	once	TRBJ2-3	TRBV27	TGTGCCAGCAGTTTCCTGACAGGGGAGAGGGATACGCAGTATTTT	CASSFLTGERDTQYF
.	once	TRBJ1-1	TRBV10-1	TGCGCCAGCAGCCGGACTACAGCGAACACTGAAGCTTTCTTT	CASSRTTANTEAFF
.	.	TRBJ1-4	TRBV7-9	TGTGCCAGCAGGACTTTTGGCGGTGAAAATGAAAAACTGTTTTTT	CASRTFGGENEKLFF
TRBD2	.	TRBJ2-3	TRBV6-1	TGTGCCAGCAGTGAAGCCGGCGGGGGGGATCGCACAGATACGCAGTATTTT	CASSEAGGGDRTDTQYF
.	.	TRBJ2-3	TRBV5-5	TGTGCCAGCAGTCAAGGGAGTGGAGGCACAGATACGCAGTATTTT	CASSQGSGGTDTQYF
.	.	TRBJ2-7	TRBV5-1	TGCGCCAGCAGCTTGGGAGGCGGGGGCCGCTACGAGCAGTACTTC	CASSLGGGGRYEQYF
.	.	TRBJ2-6	TRBV19	TGTGCCAGTAGTATCCCCCCCGGCCGAAGAGCTGGGGCCAACGTCCTGACTTTC	CASSIPPGRRAGANVLTF
.	.	TRBJ2-2	TRBV2	TGTGCCAGCAGTGGCCCTGACGGGTGGGACACCGGGGAGCTGTTTTTT	CASSGPDGWDTGELFF